These T cell receptor beta chains were read from a single sample in a study of T-cell memory formation after mild COVID-19. Via MiXCR, TCRdb re-called the 5' RACE reads, giving one row per CDR3 protein. Of about 540,000 distinct CDR3 sequences in the sample, roughly 20% were seen once. The sequencing input was PBMCs or a T cell subset sorted from them (not recorded which). The receptors were sampled from an adult woman who had mild COVID-19 (a few samples of this study predate the infection). Cell type and time point are not known. Each CDR3 is given with its conserved first and last residue. Fields, in order: CDR3 DNA, CDR3 protein, clone size, V gene, D gene, J gene. The D gene is left open where the match is weak. Where a row states a size, it is once, few, many or the class of an expanded clone; other rows omit it.

DNA: TGTGCCAGCAGCTTATTTGCGGGAGGCTACAATGAGCAGTTCTTC
CDR3: CASSLFAGGYNEQFF
size: NA
V: TRBV11-1
D: TRBD2
J: TRBJ2-1

DNA: TGCGCCAGCAGCTTGTGGGGCGAGGGGGAGCAGTACTTC
CDR3: CASSLWGEGEQYF
size: NA
V: TRBV5-1
D: NA
J: TRBJ2-7

DNA: TGTGCCAGCAGCTTAGCGCGTTTTAACTACGAGCAGTACTTC
CDR3: CASSLARFNYEQYF
size: NA
V: TRBV7-8
D: NA
J: TRBJ2-7

DNA: TGTGCCATCAGCCACTCCCAGGGGGCCAATCAGCCCCAGCATTTT
CDR3: CAISHSQGANQPQHF
size: few
V: TRBV10-3
D: TRBD1
J: TRBJ1-5

DNA: TGTGCCAGCAGCCCCAGAATCCGGGGGGAGACTGGCTACACCTTC
CDR3: CASSPRIRGETGYTF
size: NA
V: TRBV7-2
D: NA
J: TRBJ1-2

DNA: TGTGCCAGCAGTCGAGTTATAGGACAGGTTGAAGCTTTCTTT
CDR3: CASSRVIGQVEAFF
size: NA
V: TRBV6-5
D: TRBD1
J: TRBJ1-1

DNA: TGTGCCAGCAGCCTACAGGGGATGAGCTACGAGCAGTACTTC
CDR3: CASSLQGMSYEQYF
size: few
V: TRBV7-9
D: TRBD1
J: TRBJ2-7

DNA: TGTGCCAGCAGCTTAGGTGGCGGGGGGGCTACAGATACGCAGTATTTT
CDR3: CASSLGGGGATDTQYF
size: few
V: TRBV7-9
D: TRBD2
J: TRBJ2-3

DNA: TGTGCCAGCAGCTTAACCGGGACGGACAATGAGCAGTTCTTC
CDR3: CASSLTGTDNEQFF
size: few
V: TRBV7-3
D: NA
J: TRBJ2-1

DNA: TGTGCCAGCAGCGTAGGACACAGGACCAGCACAGATACGCAGTATTTT
CDR3: CASSVGHRTSTDTQYF
size: many
V: TRBV9
D: NA
J: TRBJ2-3

DNA: TGCAGCGTTGCCACAGGGAATTCTGGAAACACCATATATTTT
CDR3: CSVATGNSGNTIYF
size: NA
V: TRBV29-1
D: NA
J: TRBJ1-3

DNA: TGTGCCAGCAGCTTCCTTGGGCATACGCAGTATTTT
CDR3: CASSFLGHTQYF
size: NA
V: TRBV11-3
D: NA
J: TRBJ2-3

DNA: TGTGCCAGCAGCTTCGGGACAGATCTTTCCTATGGCTACACCTTC
CDR3: CASSFGTDLSYGYTF
size: few
V: TRBV5-4
D: TRBD1
J: TRBJ1-2

DNA: TGCGCCAGCAGCGAACCAGGGGGTTCTAGAAACATTCAGTACTTC
CDR3: CASSEPGGSRNIQYF
size: many
V: TRBV5-1
D: TRBD1
J: TRBJ2-4

DNA: TGCGCCAGCAGCCAGGCAGAGACAACAGGAAACACCATATATTTT
CDR3: CASSQAETTGNTIYF
size: few
V: TRBV4-1
D: NA
J: TRBJ1-3

DNA: TGTGCCACCAGTGTCCCTGGGACAGGGAGCGGCAATGAGCAGTTCTTC
CDR3: CATSVPGTGSGNEQFF
size: NA
V: TRBV24-1
D: TRBD1
J: TRBJ2-1

DNA: TGCGCCAGCAGCCCGGACAATTTAAACGAGCAGTACTTC
CDR3: CASSPDNLNEQYF
size: few
V: TRBV5-1
D: NA
J: TRBJ2-7

DNA: TGTGCCAGCAGCTTAGCGTTGGAGGCTATTAATGGCACAGATACGCAGTATTTT
CDR3: CASSLALEAINGTDTQYF
size: few
V: TRBV7-8
D: NA
J: TRBJ2-3

DNA: TGTGCCAGCAGCGCCCAGGGACAGGACAATAAGCAGTTCTTC
CDR3: CASSAQGQDNKQFF
size: once
V: TRBV9
D: TRBD1
J: TRBJ2-1

DNA: TGCAGTGCTCGCGTAGCGGGACTCCCCGGCGAGCAGTACTTC
CDR3: CSARVAGLPGEQYF
size: few
V: TRBV20-1
D: TRBD2
J: TRBJ2-7

DNA: TGTGCCATCAGTCAGGACAGGGTGAGCAATCAGCCCCAGCATTTT
CDR3: CAISQDRVSNQPQHF
size: few
V: TRBV10-3
D: TRBD1
J: TRBJ1-5

DNA: TGCGCCAGCAGCTTGACTAGCGGAGGGCCAGGAGAGACCCAGTACTTC
CDR3: CASSLTSGGPGETQYF
size: few
V: TRBV10-2
D: TRBD2
J: TRBJ2-5

DNA: TGTGCCAGCAGCTTTAGCGGACAGGGGGGATACGAGCAGTACTTC
CDR3: CASSFSGQGGYEQYF
size: many
V: TRBV7-9
D: TRBD1
J: TRBJ2-7

DNA: TGTGCCACCAGTGATCCTTCGGATAATCAGCCCCAGCATTTT
CDR3: CATSDPSDNQPQHF
size: NA
V: TRBV24-1
D: NA
J: TRBJ1-5

DNA: TGTGCCAGCAGTTACTCGACCTGGGAGGCTCTCACCTTC
CDR3: CASSYSTWEALTF
size: NA
V: TRBV6-5
D: NA
J: TRBJ1-2

DNA: TGTGCCAGCAGCTTCAGGCTAAGCACAGATACGCAGTATTTT
CDR3: CASSFRLSTDTQYF
size: NA
V: TRBV7-2
D: NA
J: TRBJ2-3

DNA: TGTGCCAGCAGCAGTGCTGCCGTGACAGTCTCCTACGAGCAGTACTTC
CDR3: CASSSAAVTVSYEQYF
size: NA
V: TRBV21-1
D: NA
J: TRBJ2-7

DNA: TGTGCCAGCAGCTTCCGGGACAGGGGATCAGATACGCAGTATTTT
CDR3: CASSFRDRGSDTQYF
size: few
V: TRBV5-5
D: TRBD1
J: TRBJ2-3

DNA: TGCAGTGCTGGTAGGGGTAGTACAGATACGCAGTATTTT
CDR3: CSAGRGSTDTQYF
size: few
V: TRBV20-1
D: NA
J: TRBJ2-3

DNA: TGTGCCAGCAGCTTCCAGGGGGCCTACGGCTACGAGCAGTACTTC
CDR3: CASSFQGAYGYEQYF
size: NA
V: TRBV5-6
D: TRBD1
J: TRBJ2-7

DNA: TGTGCCAGCAGCTTGGTGCAGGGTGGATATTCACCCCTCCACTTT
CDR3: CASSLVQGGYSPLHF
size: NA
V: TRBV5-6
D: NA
J: TRBJ1-6

DNA: TGTGCCAGCAGTTTTCGTCTTGAGCAGTTCTTC
CDR3: CASSFRLEQFF
size: few
V: TRBV12-3/TRBV12-4
D: NA
J: TRBJ2-1

DNA: TGTGCCAGTACCGACGGCCCATCCACGAATGAAGCTTTCTTT
CDR3: CASTDGPSTNEAFF
size: few
V: TRBV19
D: NA
J: TRBJ1-1

DNA: TGTGCCAGCAGTTGGGGGACTAGTTCCTACGAGCAGTACTTC
CDR3: CASSWGTSSYEQYF
size: few
V: TRBV12-3/TRBV12-4
D: TRBD2
J: TRBJ2-7

DNA: TGCAGTGCTAGTGGATCCCGGCGGGAGTCACAAGAGACCCAGTACTTC
CDR3: CSASGSRRESQETQYF
size: few
V: TRBV20-1
D: TRBD2
J: TRBJ2-5

DNA: TGTGCTAGCAGCTTGTCTGACAGGGGTTACACCGGGGAGCTGTTTTTT
CDR3: CASSLSDRGYTGELFF
size: few
V: TRBV7-7
D: TRBD1
J: TRBJ2-2

DNA: TGTGCCAGCAGTTTCAACCCCGAGGTTGCAACCGGGGAGCTGTTTTTT
CDR3: CASSFNPEVATGELFF
size: few
V: TRBV12-3/TRBV12-4
D: NA
J: TRBJ2-2

DNA: TGTGCCACCAGTGATTACGATGAGCAGTTCTTC
CDR3: CATSDYDEQFF
size: few
V: TRBV24-1
D: NA
J: TRBJ2-1

DNA: TGTGCCAGCAGCCCGCATCAGGGAATCAGGAATCGGAACACTGAAGCTTTCTTT
CDR3: CASSPHQGIRNRNTEAFF
size: NA
V: TRBV7-2
D: NA
J: TRBJ1-1

DNA: TGTGCCAGCAGTTTGAGGGGTGTTAGCACCGGGGAGCTGTTTTTT
CDR3: CASSLRGVSTGELFF
size: NA
V: TRBV27
D: NA
J: TRBJ2-2

DNA: TGTGCCAGCAGATCGACAGGGACTGGGTACGGCTACACCTTC
CDR3: CASRSTGTGYGYTF
size: NA
V: TRBV12-3/TRBV12-4
D: TRBD1
J: TRBJ1-2

DNA: TGCAGTGCTAGAAATCCTTGGCGGGGTGGAGAGACCCAGTACTTC
CDR3: CSARNPWRGGETQYF
size: NA
V: TRBV20-1
D: NA
J: TRBJ2-5

DNA: TGCGCCAGCAGCCCTCAGAAGGACCAGCATTTT
CDR3: CASSPQKDQHF
size: NA
V: TRBV5-1
D: NA
J: TRBJ1-5

DNA: TGTGCCAGCAGTTCCAGGGTCGGAGCTAGTGGCTACACCTTC
CDR3: CASSSRVGASGYTF
size: few
V: TRBV12-3/TRBV12-4
D: NA
J: TRBJ1-2

DNA: TGTGCCAGCAGCGTAGGCCTAACCCCCGAGCAGTACTTC
CDR3: CASSVGLTPEQYF
size: NA
V: TRBV9
D: NA
J: TRBJ2-7

DNA: TGTGCCAGCACGTGGAACTCTGGAAACACCATATATTTT
CDR3: CASTWNSGNTIYF
size: NA
V: TRBV2
D: NA
J: TRBJ1-3

DNA: TGTGCCAGCAGCTATTTTCCGGGACAGTCCACCTACGAGCAGTACTTC
CDR3: CASSYFPGQSTYEQYF
size: NA
V: TRBV5-5
D: TRBD1
J: TRBJ2-7

DNA: TGTGCCAGTAGTACAAACGGACTAGCGGGAGTTGGTGAGCAGTTCTTC
CDR3: CASSTNGLAGVGEQFF
size: once
V: TRBV19
D: TRBD2
J: TRBJ2-1

DNA: TGTGCCTGGAGCCCGACAGGGGATCAGCCCCAGCATTTT
CDR3: CAWSPTGDQPQHF
size: NA
V: TRBV30
D: TRBD1
J: TRBJ1-5

DNA: TGTGCCAGCAGCTTGGGATGGGACGACAGGGGGCACGAGACCCAGTACTTC
CDR3: CASSLGWDDRGHETQYF
size: many
V: TRBV5-6
D: TRBD1
J: TRBJ2-5

DNA: TGTGCCAGCAGCACCAGTTTTTCAGGGGGGCCGTTTACGCAGTATTTT
CDR3: CASSTSFSGGPFTQYF
size: NA
V: TRBV7-2
D: NA
J: TRBJ2-3

DNA: TGTGCCAGCTCACCAGGGCAGGGGCTACGTAACTATGGCTACACCTTC
CDR3: CASSPGQGLRNYGYTF
size: NA
V: TRBV18
D: NA
J: TRBJ1-2

DNA: TGTGCCAGCAGCGTAGACACCTCCACCGGGGAGCTGTTTTTT
CDR3: CASSVDTSTGELFF
size: NA
V: TRBV9
D: NA
J: TRBJ2-2

DNA: TGTGCCAGCAGTTATCGGGACAGCTCCTACAATGAGCAGTTCTTC
CDR3: CASSYRDSSYNEQFF
size: many
V: TRBV6-5
D: TRBD1
J: TRBJ2-1

DNA: TGTGCCAGCAAACCGGGACAGGGGGCCCGGGGGGATGGCTACACCTTC
CDR3: CASKPGQGARGDGYTF
size: few
V: TRBV9
D: TRBD1
J: TRBJ1-2

DNA: TGTGCCAGCAGCCAATCCCGGCTAGCGGAGGGAGCCAAAAACATTCAGTACTTC
CDR3: CASSQSRLAEGAKNIQYF
size: many
V: TRBV7-8
D: TRBD2
J: TRBJ2-4

DNA: TGTGCCGGGCGGGGGCAGAACACTGAAGCTTTCTTT
CDR3: CAGRGQNTEAFF
size: NA
V: TRBV7-9
D: NA
J: TRBJ1-1

DNA: TGTGCCAGCAGCCCTCCCGCTGGACGGACCTACGAGCAGTACTTC
CDR3: CASSPPAGRTYEQYF
size: NA
V: TRBV7-2
D: NA
J: TRBJ2-7

DNA: TGTGCCAGCAGCCAAGCGGGGGGTGTGGAGACCCAGTACTTC
CDR3: CASSQAGGVETQYF
size: many
V: TRBV7-3
D: TRBD2
J: TRBJ2-5

DNA: TGCGCCAGCAGCTTGGTGCCTAGCGGGAGGACTGGGGCCAACGTCCTGACTTTC
CDR3: CASSLVPSGRTGANVLTF
size: NA
V: TRBV5-1
D: TRBD2
J: TRBJ2-6